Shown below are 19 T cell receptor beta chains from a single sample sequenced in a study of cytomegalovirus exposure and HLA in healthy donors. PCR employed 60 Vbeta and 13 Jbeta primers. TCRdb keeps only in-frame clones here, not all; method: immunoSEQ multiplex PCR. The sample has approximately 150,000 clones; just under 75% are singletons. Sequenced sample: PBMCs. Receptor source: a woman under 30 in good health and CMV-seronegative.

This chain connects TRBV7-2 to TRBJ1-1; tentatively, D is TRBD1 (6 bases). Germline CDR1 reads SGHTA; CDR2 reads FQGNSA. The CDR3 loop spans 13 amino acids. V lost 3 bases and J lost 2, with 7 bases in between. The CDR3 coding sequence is TGTGCCAGCAGCTTCGGGACAAACACTGAAGCTTTCTTT. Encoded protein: CASSFGTNTEAFF.

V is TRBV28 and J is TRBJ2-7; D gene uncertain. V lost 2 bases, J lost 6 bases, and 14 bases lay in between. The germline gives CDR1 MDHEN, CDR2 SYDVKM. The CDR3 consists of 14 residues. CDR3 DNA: TGTGCCAGCAGTTTAGCAGGTAGTCTACGCGAGCAGTACTTC. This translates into CASSLAGSLREQYF.

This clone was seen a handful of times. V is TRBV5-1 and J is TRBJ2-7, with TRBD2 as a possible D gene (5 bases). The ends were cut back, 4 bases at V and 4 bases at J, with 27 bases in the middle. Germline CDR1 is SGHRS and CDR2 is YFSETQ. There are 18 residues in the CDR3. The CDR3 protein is CASSPITRVERQVYEQYF. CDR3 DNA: TGCGCCAGCAGCCCAATTACAAGGGTCGAGCGGCAGGTATACGAGCAGTACTTC.

The CDR3 coding sequence is TGTGCCAGCAGCTTATACACAGGGTCGGTCAATTCACCCCTCCACTTT. Translation gives CASSLYTGSVNSPLHF. V gene TRBV7-2 combines with J gene TRBJ1-6; D is possibly TRBD1 (6 bases). V was shortened by 2 bases and J by 7 bases, with 15 bases between the two germline ends. Germline V gene data show CDR1 as SGHTA and CDR2 as FQGNSA. This CDR3 comprises 16 residues.

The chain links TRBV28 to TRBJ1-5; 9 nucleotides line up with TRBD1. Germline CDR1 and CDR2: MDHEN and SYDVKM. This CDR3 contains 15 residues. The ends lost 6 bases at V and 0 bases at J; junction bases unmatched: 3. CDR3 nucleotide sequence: TGTGCCAGCAGGGGGACAGGGCTTAGCAATCAGCCCCAGCATTTT. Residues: CASRGTGLSNQPQHF.

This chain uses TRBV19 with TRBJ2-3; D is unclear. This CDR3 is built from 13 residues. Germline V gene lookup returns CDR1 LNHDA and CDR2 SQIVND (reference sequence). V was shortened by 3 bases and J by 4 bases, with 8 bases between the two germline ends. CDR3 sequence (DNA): TGTGCCAGTAGTATGGTTGGCCCAGATACGCAGTATTTT. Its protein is CASSMVGPDTQYF.

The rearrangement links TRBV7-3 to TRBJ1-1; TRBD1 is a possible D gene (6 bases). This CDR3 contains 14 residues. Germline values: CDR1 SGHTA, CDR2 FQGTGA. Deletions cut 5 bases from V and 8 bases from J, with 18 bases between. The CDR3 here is CASSPVAGALEAFF. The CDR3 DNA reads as TGTGCCAGCAGCCCCGTCGCAGGGGCCCTAGAAGCTTTCTTT.

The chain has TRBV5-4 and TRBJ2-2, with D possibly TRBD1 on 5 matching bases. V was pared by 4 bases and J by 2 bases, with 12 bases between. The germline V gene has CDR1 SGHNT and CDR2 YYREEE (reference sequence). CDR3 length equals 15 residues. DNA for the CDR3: TGTGCCAGCAGCCAAGGGGAATTAAACACCGGGGAGCTGTTTTTT. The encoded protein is CASSQGELNTGELFF.

The CDR3 nucleotides are TGTGCCAGCTCAGTCGGGGCCTACAATGAGCAGTTCTTC. This gives the protein CASSVGAYNEQFF. The rearrangement uses TRBV18 and TRBJ2-1, with D possibly matching TRBD2 (5 bases). This CDR3 comprises 13 residues. The ends were cut back, 5 bases at V and 2 bases at J, with 7 bases in the middle. Germline loops: CDR1 KGHSH, CDR2 LQKENI.

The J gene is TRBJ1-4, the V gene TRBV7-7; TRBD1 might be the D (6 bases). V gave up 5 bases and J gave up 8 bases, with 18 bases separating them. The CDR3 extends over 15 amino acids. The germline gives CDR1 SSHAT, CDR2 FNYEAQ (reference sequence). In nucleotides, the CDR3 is TGTGCCAGCAGCGTAGAGGGGGGGGCAGGAGAAAAACTGTTTTTT. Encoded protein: CASSVEGGAGEKLFF.

The CDR3 loop is CASSLRQVDTGELFF. The CDR3, as DNA: TGCGCCAGCAGCTTGCGTCAGGTGGACACCGGGGAGCTGTTTTTT. The rearrangement joins TRBV5-1 to TRBJ2-2; D is uncertain. Per the germline V gene, CDR1 is SGHRS and CDR2 is YFSETQ. The CDR3 sequence is 15 residues long. Trimming took off 1 base at V and 3 bases at J, with 10 bases between the two ends. Variable domain in full (rest from reference TRBV5-1 and TRBJ2-2): KAGVTQTPRYLIKTRGQQVTLSCSPISGHRSVSWYQQTPGQGLQFLFEYFSETQRNKGNFPGRFSGRQFSNSRSEMNVSTLELGDSALYLCASSLRQVDTGELFFGEGSRLTVL.

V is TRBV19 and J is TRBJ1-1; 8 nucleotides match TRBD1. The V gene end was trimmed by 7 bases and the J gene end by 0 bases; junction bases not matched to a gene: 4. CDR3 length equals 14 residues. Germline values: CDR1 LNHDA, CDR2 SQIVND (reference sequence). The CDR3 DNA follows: TGTGCCAGTAATGGCAGGGGGCTGAACACTGAAGCTTTCTTT. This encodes CASNGRGLNTEAFF.

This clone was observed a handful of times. The CDR3, as DNA: TGTGCCAGCAGCTCCCTAGCGGGGGCCACAGATACGCAGTATTTT. Encoded protein: CASSSLAGATDTQYF. This chain uses TRBV9 with TRBJ2-3; TRBD2 agrees at 10 bases. V lost 4 bases and J lost 2; bases outside the gene matches: 4. This CDR3 is built from 15 residues. Germline V gene sequence: CDR1 SGDLS, CDR2 YYNGEE.

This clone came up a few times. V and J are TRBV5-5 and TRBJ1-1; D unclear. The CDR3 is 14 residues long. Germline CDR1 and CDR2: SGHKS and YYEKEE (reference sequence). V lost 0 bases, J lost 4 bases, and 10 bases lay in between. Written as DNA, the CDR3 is TGTGCCAGCAGCTTGGGGGCCTTGTTCACTGAAGCTTTCTTT. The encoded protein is CASSLGALFTEAFF.

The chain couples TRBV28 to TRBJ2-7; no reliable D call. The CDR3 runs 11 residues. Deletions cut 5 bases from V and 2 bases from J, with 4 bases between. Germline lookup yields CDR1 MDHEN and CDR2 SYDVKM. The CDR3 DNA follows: TGTGCCAGCAGTCGGGCCTACGAGCAGTACTTC. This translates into CASSRAYEQYF.

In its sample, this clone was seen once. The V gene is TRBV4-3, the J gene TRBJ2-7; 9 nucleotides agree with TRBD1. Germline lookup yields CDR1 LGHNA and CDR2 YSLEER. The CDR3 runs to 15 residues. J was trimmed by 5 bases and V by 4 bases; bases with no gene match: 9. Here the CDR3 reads CASSRQQGALDEQYF. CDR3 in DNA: TGCGCCAGCAGCCGGCAACAGGGGGCTCTAGACGAGCAGTACTTC.

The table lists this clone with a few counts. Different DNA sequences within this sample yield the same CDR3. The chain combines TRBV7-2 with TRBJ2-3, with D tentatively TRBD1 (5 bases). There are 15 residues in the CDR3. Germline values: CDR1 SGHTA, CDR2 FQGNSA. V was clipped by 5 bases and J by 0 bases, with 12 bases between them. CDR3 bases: TGTGCCAGCAGCCCATGGACATCCAGCACAGATACGCAGTATTTT. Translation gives CASSPWTSSTDTQYF.

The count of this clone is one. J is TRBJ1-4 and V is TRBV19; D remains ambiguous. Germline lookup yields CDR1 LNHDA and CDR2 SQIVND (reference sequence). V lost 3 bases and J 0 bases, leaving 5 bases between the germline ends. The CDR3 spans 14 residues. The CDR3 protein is CASSMRSTNEKLFF. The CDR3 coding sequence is TGTGCCAGTAGTATGAGATCAACTAATGAAAAACTGTTTTTT.

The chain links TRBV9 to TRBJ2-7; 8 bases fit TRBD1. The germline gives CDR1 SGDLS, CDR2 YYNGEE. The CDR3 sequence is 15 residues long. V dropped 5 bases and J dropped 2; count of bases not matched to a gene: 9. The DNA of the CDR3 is TGTGCCAGCAGTGCCACAGGGGGTCTTCCCTACGAGCAGTACTTC. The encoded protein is CASSATGGLPYEQYF.